A selection of T cell receptor beta chains follows, all from one sample in a study of T cell repertoires and HLA-DP antigens. The method was immunoSEQ multiplex PCR; TCRdb's version includes in-frame clones alone and lacks a portion of them. Among roughly 70,000 clones listed, around 80% were seen once. What these receptors recognize is not known. Sample: CD4+ T cells from PBMCs. The source is a man between 60 and 70 years old in good health and CMV-seronegative. The CDR3 runs from the conserved cysteine through the conserved F or W. The D gene is left open where the match is weak. A clone size is listed for some rows: how often the clone was seen (once, few, many), or a class if it is expanded.

D gene: TRBD2; J gene: TRBJ2-5; V gene: TRBV29-1; clone size: NA; CDR3 DNA: TGCAGCGTCCCCAAACCGGGACTAGCGAAAGAGACCCAGTACTTC; CDR3 protein: CSVPKPGLAKETQYF
D gene: NA; J gene: TRBJ2-7; V gene: TRBV5-1; clone size: NA; CDR3 DNA: TGCGCCAGCAGCTTATCGCGGAACACCTACGAGCAGTACTTC; CDR3 protein: CASSLSRNTYEQYF
D gene: TRBD1; J gene: TRBJ2-5; V gene: TRBV4-1; clone size: NA; CDR3 DNA: TGCGCCAGCAGCCAGGGCAGGGGGCTTCGAGAGACCCAGTACTTC; CDR3 protein: CASSQGRGLRETQYF
D gene: NA; J gene: TRBJ2-6; V gene: TRBV5-5; clone size: once; CDR3 DNA: TGTGCCAGCAGCTTGGGGTCGGGGATCTCTGGGGCCAACGTCCTGACTTTC; CDR3 protein: CASSLGSGISGANVLTF
D gene: NA; J gene: TRBJ1-2; V gene: TRBV5-4; clone size: NA; CDR3 DNA: TGTGCCAGCAGCTTTCTTGAGGGGCATGGCTACACCTTC; CDR3 protein: CASSFLEGHGYTF
D gene: NA; J gene: TRBJ1-4; V gene: TRBV7-2; clone size: NA; CDR3 DNA: TGTGCCAGCAGCTTACTAGGGGGAGTCGGTAATGAAAAACTGTTTTTT; CDR3 protein: CASSLLGGVGNEKLFF
D gene: TRBD2; J gene: TRBJ2-1; V gene: TRBV9; clone size: NA; CDR3 DNA: TGTGCCAGCAGCCCTAGGGGGACCGGGACTAGCGGGAGCCTGACCTACAATGAGCAGTTCTTC; CDR3 protein: CASSPRGTGTSGSLTYNEQFF
D gene: NA; J gene: TRBJ1-5; V gene: TRBV19; clone size: NA; CDR3 DNA: TGTGCCAGTAGTATAGATCTAGGCAGGACGCAGCCCCAGCATTTT; CDR3 protein: CASSIDLGRTQPQHF
D gene: NA; J gene: TRBJ1-1; V gene: TRBV28; clone size: NA; CDR3 DNA: TGTGCCACCTCCCGGGGACACCCTAAGGTTGAAGCTTTCTTT; CDR3 protein: CATSRGHPKVEAFF
D gene: NA; J gene: TRBJ2-2; V gene: TRBV21-1; clone size: NA; CDR3 DNA: TGTGCCAGCAGCCCCCCCGGGGACAGGGCGAACACCGGGGAGCTGTTTTTT; CDR3 protein: CASSPPGDRANTGELFF
D gene: TRBD1; J gene: TRBJ1-6; V gene: TRBV5-1; clone size: NA; CDR3 DNA: TGCGCCAGCAGCTTGGAACAGGGGGCCGACGCACCCCTCCACTTT; CDR3 protein: CASSLEQGADAPLHF
D gene: NA; J gene: TRBJ2-2; V gene: TRBV7-9; clone size: NA; CDR3 DNA: TGTGCCAGCAGCTTAAGAGAAATGAGCACCGGGGAGCTGTTTTTT; CDR3 protein: CASSLREMSTGELFF
D gene: NA; J gene: TRBJ1-2; V gene: TRBV6-5; clone size: NA; CDR3 DNA: TGTGCCAGCAGTCCCCGGACAGAACTCAACTATGGCTACACCTTC; CDR3 protein: CASSPRTELNYGYTF
D gene: NA; J gene: TRBJ1-2; V gene: TRBV14; clone size: NA; CDR3 DNA: TGTGCCAGCAGCCCGACGGCCAGGAGAGGAGGCTACACCTTC; CDR3 protein: CASSPTARRGGYTF
D gene: NA; J gene: TRBJ1-1; V gene: TRBV5-4; clone size: NA; CDR3 DNA: TGTGCCAGCAGCTCAGGGAACGGGGGCACTGAAGCTTTCTTT; CDR3 protein: CASSSGNGGTEAFF
D gene: NA; J gene: TRBJ1-1; V gene: TRBV7-9; clone size: once; CDR3 DNA: TGTGCCAGCAGCTCGTCAGGGGTGGCTGAAGCTTTCTTT; CDR3 protein: CASSSSGVAEAFF
D gene: TRBD1; J gene: TRBJ1-5; V gene: TRBV7-8; clone size: NA; CDR3 DNA: TGTGCCAGCAGCCCCAACACAGGGGGGCGGCATCAGCCCCAGCATTTT; CDR3 protein: CASSPNTGGRHQPQHF
D gene: TRBD1; J gene: TRBJ1-2; V gene: TRBV12-5; clone size: NA; CDR3 DNA: TGTGCTAGTGATCACCGGGACAGGGAGCCGCCTGGCTACACCTTC; CDR3 protein: CASDHRDREPPGYTF
D gene: NA; J gene: TRBJ1-6; V gene: TRBV27; clone size: NA; CDR3 DNA: TGTGCCAGCAGTTTTGAGGGGAAGTTGGCCTATAATTCACCCCTCCACTTT; CDR3 protein: CASSFEGKLAYNSPLHF
D gene: NA; J gene: TRBJ1-5; V gene: TRBV5-8; clone size: NA; CDR3 DNA: TGTGCCAGCAGCTTAGTGGGTCAGCCCCAGCATTTT; CDR3 protein: CASSLVGQPQHF
D gene: NA; J gene: TRBJ2-1; V gene: TRBV7-9; clone size: NA; CDR3 DNA: TGTGCCAGCAGCGCCCGGTCCTACAATGAGCAGTTCTTC; CDR3 protein: CASSARSYNEQFF